This T cell receptor beta chain was profiled in a study of identical twins (dated by TCRdb to 2016 to 2017). For the wider study: TCR alpha and beta repertoires from monozygotic twins, unrelated adults of various ages and cord blood were deep-sequenced to test whether fetal clonotypes persist. To rule out contamination, the twin experiments were replicated at different times with different library preparation protocols.

The receptor library was made with 5' RACE. Sequenced using an Illumina HiSeq 2000. Template switching introduced a universal primer binding site; the final cDNA contained a unique molecular identifier, enabling accurate counting of TCR cDNA molecules. Specific primers in the conserved constant-segment region were used to synthesize first-strand cDNA for TCR alpha and beta chains. To control for contamination, each cDNA library was double barcoded with a SMART-Mk sample barcode plus Illumina barcodes. TruSeq adapter sequences and Illumina sample barcodes were added in two successive PCR steps. TCR alpha and beta cDNA libraries were sequenced on the Illumina HiSeq platform with custom primers. The study's processing was this. Raw reads were processed with MiGEC to extract unique molecular identifiers, and MiXCR was used to determine CDR3 positions. Recombination models were inferred per individual with the repgenHMM and IGoR tools using an EM algorithm. The analysis of shared clonotypes was done with the tcR package in R, with sharing normalized by the product of cloneset sizes. Out-of-frame nonproductive sequences were analyzed to study raw recombination free of thymic and clonal selection effects. The public sequencing data were trimmed at Q25 with fastp and processed into clonotypes with MiXCR by TCRdb, which kept only in-frame beta chains. Every CDR3 protein is listed once, alongside the most common genes and DNA of its rows. It is TCRdb's table, rather than the study itself, that gives the V and J calls and clone size. For this sample there are some 760,000 distinct CDR3 sequences; about 20% appear just once. The ten largest clonotypes hold about 12% of the sample.

This clonotype was counted between two and nine times. The antigen it recognizes is unknown. Per-base quality was not reported, and no clone a single base away is much larger than it. Counted from cysteine to phenylalanine, this CDR3 has 15 amino acids. Just the 45-base CDR3 DNA is kept, in frame starting at base 1. V was cut back by 3 bases and J by 0 bases, leaving a gap of 10 bases between them. The germline V gene encodes CDR1 SEHNR and CDR2 FQNEAQ (reference sequence). Every donor was a healthy Caucasian. The twin cohort comprised three pairs of female monozygotic twins, all aged roughly 18 to 29 years. Peripheral blood mononuclear cells were used as the source from which RNA for TCR libraries was isolated. What the work shows at the level of the full study, not this receptor alone: Abundant cord blood beta clonotypes had fewer insertions, young adult naive repertoires showed a similar but weaker trend, and memory repertoires showed no such trend. Because the same donors could not be followed over many years, the conclusions depended on cross-sectional statistical analysis. Compared with coincidental sharing between unrelated individuals, out-of-frame TCR alpha sequences shared between twins showed an excess of sequences with low generation probability. Out-of-frame TCR alpha sharing in monozygotic twins was systematically underestimated by recombination models, whereas sharing between unrelated individuals was in agreement with the recombination models. Invariant T cells such as MAIT and iNKT could partly confound zero-insertion analyses, although diverse VJ usage argued against such confounding for most clonotypes. A weaker excess of twin sharing was found in beta out-of-frame sequences because the signal-to-noise ratio was lowered by fewer shared sequences.

This sample was also put to use in a study of T cells expressing NK-cell markers. In that second paper, the authors write: Fewer than ten donors provided sorted CD3+CD56+NKG2C+, CD3+CD56+NKG2C- and CD3+CD56-NKG2C+ T-cell subsets, whose TCR beta-chain repertoires were profiled. Of the eight sequenced donors, seven were found to be HCMV-seropositive and one was found to be HCMV-seronegative. To restrict sorting to alphabetaTCR-expressing T cells, an anti-gammadeltaTCR antibody was added in several experiments. In more than 5 donors, the dominant CD3+CD56+NKG2C+ clonotypes ranked among the top 10 CD8+ clonotypes, making up roughly 1.0-8% of CD8+ T cells. Those dominant clonotypes were again the most abundant among CD3+CD56-NKG2C+ cells in a few donors, at roughly 25-65%. It remained unclear whether the expanded NKG2C-expressing T cell clones were specific for HCMV antigens. The eight sequenced donors were randomly selected healthy volunteers, three men and five women. HCMV-specific IgG was detected in serum with a commercial ELISA kit to determine HCMV serostatus. For a handful of donors, bulk peripheral blood T-cell repertoires were also sequenced from unsorted PBMC. Reads were demultiplexed and grouped by UMI with MIGEC, and clonotypes were assembled and quantified with MiTCR. Only TCR cDNA sequences supported by at least two reads were kept to exclude erroneous sequences. Downstream repertoire analysis used the tcR package, and clonotypes were matched across fractions by CDR3 nucleotide sequence plus V segment. VDJmatch was used to annotate antigen specificity against VDJdb, with one amino acid substitution in CDR3 allowed.

The sample taken for sequencing was PBMCs. This sequence uses TRBV7-9 and TRBJ2-3; perhaps TRBD1 is the D gene, with 6 bases matching. The clonotype originates from a woman younger than 35 in good health. The base sequence is TGTGCCAGCAGCTTCCAGGGGATTAGCACAGATACGCAGTATTTT. This sequence encodes CASSFQGISTDTQYF.